The rows below give T cell receptor beta chains drawn from one sample of a study of control samples from healthy donors and cancer patients. Assay used: immunoSEQ multiplex PCR; TCRdb lists only in-frame clones, some missing. The table records about 140,000 clones, about 90% of them present only once. The sequenced sample was blood. These receptors came from a young man in good health. Each CDR3 is given with its conserved first and last residue. A D gene is named only where the DNA matches it firmly. Rows give clone size only sometimes, using once, few, many, or a class for an expanded clone.

TRBV28	NA	TRBD1	TRBJ1-4	TGTGCCAGCAGTCCGACCCCGGGACAGGGGGATGAAAAACTGTTTTTT	CASSPTPGQGDEKLFF
TRBV5-1	NA	TRBD1	TRBJ2-3	TGCGCCAGCACCTCACAGGGGGATACGCAGTATTTT	CASTSQGDTQYF
TRBV7-9	NA	NA	TRBJ2-7	TGTGCCAGCAGCGTCGGTTACGAGCAGTACTTC	CASSVGYEQYF
TRBV6-1	NA	NA	TRBJ1-4	TGTGCCAGCAGTGAAGGCATTAATTATAATGAAAAACTGTTTTTT	CASSEGINYNEKLFF
TRBV29-1	once	TRBD1	TRBJ2-7	TGCAGCGCCAGACAGGGGGCGGACGAGCAGTACTTC	CSARQGADEQYF
TRBV27	NA	TRBD2	TRBJ2-2	TGTGCCAGCAGGATACTAGCGGGGGTCACCGGGGAGCTGTTTTTT	CASRILAGVTGELFF
TRBV2	NA	TRBD1	TRBJ2-4	TGTGCCAGTGGGACAGGGTACATTCAGTACTTC	CASGTGYIQYF
TRBV7-9	NA	NA	TRBJ1-1	TGTGCCAGCAGCTACCCAAGTAACGGCACTGAAGCTTTCTTT	CASSYPSNGTEAFF
TRBV7-2	NA	NA	TRBJ1-5	TGTGCCAGCAGCTTTACGACAGGTTCTAATCAGCCCCAGCATTTT	CASSFTTGSNQPQHF
TRBV18	once	NA	TRBJ2-6	TGTGCCAGCTCACCTGGACTAACTGGGGCCAACGTCCTGACTTTC	CASSPGLTGANVLTF
TRBV4-1	NA	NA	TRBJ1-5	TGCGCCAGCAGCCAAGAAGGGGAGGGGCCCCAGCATTTT	CASSQEGEGPQHF
TRBV19	NA	NA	TRBJ1-2	TGTGCCAGTAACCCCAACAGGGATCGCTATGGCTACACCTTC	CASNPNRDRYGYTF
TRBV6-5	once	TRBD1	TRBJ2-5	TGTGCCAGCTCAGGGGCAGGGGGCGCATGGGAGACCCAGTACTTC	CASSGAGGAWETQYF
TRBV5-1	NA	NA	TRBJ2-5	TGCGCCAGCAGCTCGATGGATATGGAGACCCAGTACTTC	CASSSMDMETQYF
TRBV7-6	NA	TRBD1	TRBJ2-1	TGTGCCAGCAGCTTAGATCGTACGGGGGACAGGGGACATGAGCAGTTCTTC	CASSLDRTGDRGHEQFF
TRBV6-2/TRBV6-3	NA	NA	TRBJ1-3	TGTGCCAGCAGTTACGGGTCACAGGTGATCTCTGGAAACACCATATATTTT	CASSYGSQVISGNTIYF
TRBV4-1	NA	NA	TRBJ2-6	TGCGCCAGCAGCCAAGAAGTCTCTGGGGCCAACGTCCTGACTTTC	CASSQEVSGANVLTF
TRBV6-1	NA	NA	TRBJ2-6	TGTGCCAGCAGTGAGGGGACTGGGGCCAACGTCCTGACTTTC	CASSEGTGANVLTF
TRBV6-5	NA	TRBD1	TRBJ1-2	TGTGCCAGCAGTTACTCGACAGGGGGCATTTATGGCTACACCTTC	CASSYSTGGIYGYTF
TRBV28	NA	NA	TRBJ1-4	TGTGCCAGCAAGGGGCAGTCTGAAAAACTGTTTTTT	CASKGQSEKLFF
TRBV28	NA	TRBD1	TRBJ2-3	TGTGCCAGCAGGTCTCCGGGACAGGGTACAGATACGCAGTATTTT	CASRSPGQGTDTQYF
TRBV13	NA	NA	TRBJ2-3	TGTGCCAGCAGCCCTTCCCCCATCGCGGGTGCTAGCACAGATACGCAGTATTTT	CASSPSPIAGASTDTQYF
TRBV25-1	once	TRBD1	TRBJ1-1	TGTGCCAGCAGCTCGACAGGGGGGTGGAACACTGAAGCTTTCTTT	CASSSTGGWNTEAFF
TRBV5-1	NA	NA	TRBJ2-1	TGCGCCAGCAGCTTGGCCGGTAGGGAGCAGTTCTTC	CASSLAGREQFF
TRBV3-1/TRBV3-2	NA	NA	TRBJ1-3	TGTGCCAGCAGCCAAGGGAGGGTTGACACCATATATTTT	CASSQGRVDTIYF
TRBV6-6	NA	NA	TRBJ2-7	TGTGCCAGCAGTTCGATGACACGCTCCTACGAGCAGTACTTC	CASSSMTRSYEQYF
TRBV4-2	NA	NA	TRBJ2-1	TGTGCCAGCAGCCAAGGGGGGGGCGTTAGGAATGAGCAGTTCTTC	CASSQGGGVRNEQFF
TRBV19	NA	TRBD2	TRBJ2-6	TGTGCCAGTAGTATATTAATCGGGGGGGCCTCTGGGGCCAACGTCCTGACTTTC	CASSILIGGASGANVLTF
TRBV4-2	NA	TRBD1	TRBJ1-4	TGTGCCAGCAGCCCACCACTCCTGACAGGGGATAATGAAAAACTGTTTTTT	CASSPPLLTGDNEKLFF
TRBV6-5	NA	NA	TRBJ1-1	TGTGCCAGCAGGCTTGACGGGTGGGGCACTGAAGCTTTCTTT	CASRLDGWGTEAFF
TRBV5-1	NA	TRBD1	TRBJ1-1	TGCGCCAGCAGCTTGTTCAGGGGGAAGAACACTGAAGCTTTCTTT	CASSLFRGKNTEAFF
TRBV10-1	NA	NA	TRBJ1-1	TGCGCCAGCAGTGACCCGGGTCAGGGCGTCACTGAAGCTTTCTTT	CASSDPGQGVTEAFF
TRBV5-1	NA	NA	TRBJ2-2	TGCGCCAGCAGCTCGTCGACGCAACCCCCGAACACCGGGGAGCTGTTTTTT	CASSSSTQPPNTGELFF
TRBV5-1	NA	NA	TRBJ1-6	TGCGCCAGCAGCTTGGTATGGGGCACCGATTCACCCCTCCACTTT	CASSLVWGTDSPLHF
TRBV6-5	NA	TRBD1	TRBJ1-1	TGTGCCAGCCCCGGACAGGGAGGCACTGAAGCTTTCTTT	CASPGQGGTEAFF
TRBV6-5	NA	TRBD1	TRBJ1-5	TGTGCCAGCAGTACAGGACAGGGGGCCGGTCAGCCCCAGCATTTT	CASSTGQGAGQPQHF
TRBV21-1	once	NA	TRBJ2-7	TGTGCCAGCAGCATACGCCGGGGGGCCTTTTACGAGCAGTACTTC	CASSIRRGAFYEQYF
TRBV3-1/TRBV3-2	NA	NA	TRBJ1-1	TGTGCCAGCAGCCAAGGTCGGCGGCACACTGAAGCTTTCTTT	CASSQGRRHTEAFF
TRBV3-1/TRBV3-2	NA	NA	TRBJ2-1	TGTGCCAGCAGCCGGGACTCCCGTTCCTACAATGAGCAGTTCTTC	CASSRDSRSYNEQFF
TRBV3-1/TRBV3-2	NA	NA	TRBJ1-2	TGTGCCAGCAGTCGAAGACCCCCGGGCAGGCTCGACGTAACAGGATATGGCTACACCTTC	CASSRRPPGRLDVTGYGYTF
TRBV19	few	TRBD1	TRBJ2-7	TGTGCCAGTAGTCGGGACAGGGGATCCGAGCAGTACTTC	CASSRDRGSEQYF
TRBV7-3	NA	NA	TRBJ1-2	TGTGCCAGCAGCTTAGGAACAGGGCGGGATGGCTATGGCTACACCTTC	CASSLGTGRDGYGYTF
TRBV5-1	NA	TRBD1	TRBJ1-1	TGCGCCAGCAGCTTGGGGACAGGGGTAACTGAAGCTTTCTTT	CASSLGTGVTEAFF
TRBV7-9	NA	NA	TRBJ2-2	TGTGCCAGCAGCGGACGCAGGGCCGGGGAGCTGTTTTTT	CASSGRRAGELFF
TRBV6-4	many	NA	TRBJ1-2	TGTGCCAGCGGAACCCCAGGGGCCGGGGGCTACACCTTC	CASGTPGAGGYTF
TRBV27	NA	TRBD2	TRBJ2-5	TGTGCCAGCAGTTTACGGGGGGGCCAAGAGACCCAGTACTTC	CASSLRGGQETQYF
TRBV12-3/TRBV12-4	NA	NA	TRBJ2-3	TGTGCCAGCAGTTTAGATGTCGGAGATACGCAGTATTTT	CASSLDVGDTQYF